This T cell receptor beta chain was observed in a study of blood T cell repertoires in COVID-19. Data came from immunoSEQ multiplex PCR; TCRdb stores just in-frame clones and leaves some out. In the table there are around 140,000 clones, around 90% of which are singletons. There are a few counts of this clone. The TCR sequence derives from a woman aged 45 to 65 with acute or convalescent COVID-19. Material: peripheral blood.

This CDR3 reads CASSQDHQGLTGNTIYF. CDR3 DNA: TGCGCCAGCAGCCAAGATCATCAGGGGTTGACTGGAAACACCATATATTTT. The chain couples TRBV4-1 to TRBJ1-3; D might be TRBD1 (6 bases). Trimming took off 0 bases at V and 2 bases at J, with 14 bases between the two ends. Germline V CDR1 and CDR2: MGHRA, YSYEKL. CDR3 length equals 17 residues.